This is a list of T cell receptor beta chains from one sample in a study of blood T cells in healthy people across ages. One entry per CDR3 protein, called by TCRdb with MiXCR from the 5' RACE reads. The data contain roughly 1,700,000 distinct CDR3 sequences, about 28% of them seen just once; the ten biggest clones take up approximately 7.7%. Input material: blood. These receptors came from a woman aged 25 to 45 in good health. Each CDR3 is given with its conserved first and last residue. Fields, in order: clone size, V gene, J gene, D gene, CDR3 protein, CDR3 DNA. A D gene is named only where the DNA matches it firmly. Clone size is stated in some rows and not others, as once, few, many or a class when expanded.

abundance: -
v_gene: TRBV11-2
j_gene: TRBJ2-7
d_gene: -
CDR3aa: CASSLEPTSYEQYF
CDR3nt: TGTGCCAGCAGCTTAGAGCCGACTTCATACGAGCAGTACTTC

abundance: -
v_gene: TRBV15
j_gene: TRBJ2-1
d_gene: -
CDR3aa: CATSRPRTGSYSEQFF
CDR3nt: TGTGCCACTAGCAGACCGAGGACTGGCTCCTACAGTGAGCAGTTCTTC

abundance: many
v_gene: TRBV7-7
j_gene: TRBJ2-1
d_gene: -
CDR3aa: CASSQGLSITGNEQFF
CDR3nt: TGTGCCAGCAGCCAAGGATTGAGTATAACTGGGAATGAGCAGTTCTTC

abundance: few
v_gene: TRBV7-9
j_gene: TRBJ1-4
d_gene: -
CDR3aa: CASSTEAVGKREKLFF
CDR3nt: TGTGCCAGCAGCACCGAGGCGGTCGGAAAGCGGGAAAAACTGTTTTTT

abundance: many
v_gene: TRBV11-1
j_gene: TRBJ2-1
d_gene: -
CDR3aa: CASSPRNNEQFF
CDR3nt: TGTGCCAGCAGCCCCCGGAACAATGAGCAGTTCTTC

abundance: few
v_gene: TRBV6-5
j_gene: TRBJ2-5
d_gene: -
CDR3aa: CASSDTSKQYF
CDR3nt: TGTGCCAGCAGTGACACTAGCAAGCAGTACTTC

abundance: -
v_gene: TRBV28
j_gene: TRBJ2-1
d_gene: -
CDR3aa: CASRPLVRTAYNEQFF
CDR3nt: TGTGCCAGCAGACCTCTGGTGCGGACAGCCTACAATGAGCAGTTCTTC

abundance: few
v_gene: TRBV6-5
j_gene: TRBJ2-3
d_gene: TRBD2
CDR3aa: CASSYSMRGGLVADTQYF
CDR3nt: TGTGCCAGCAGTTACTCGATGCGGGGGGGCCTGGTCGCAGATACGCAGTATTTT

abundance: -
v_gene: TRBV7-6
j_gene: TRBJ2-1
d_gene: TRBD2
CDR3aa: CASSTRLAGVGNEQFF
CDR3nt: TGTGCCAGCAGCACAAGACTAGCGGGAGTTGGCAATGAGCAGTTCTTC

abundance: few
v_gene: TRBV12-3/TRBV12-4
j_gene: TRBJ1-5
d_gene: -
CDR3aa: CASSAQGFGNQPQHF
CDR3nt: TGTGCCAGCAGCGCACAGGGCTTTGGCAATCAGCCCCAGCATTTT

abundance: -
v_gene: TRBV7-6
j_gene: TRBJ1-1
d_gene: -
CDR3aa: CASSLRDTNLNTEAFF
CDR3nt: TGTGCCAGCAGCTTGAGGGACACCAATCTGAACACTGAAGCTTTCTTT

abundance: -
v_gene: TRBV5-1
j_gene: TRBJ2-5
d_gene: -
CDR3aa: CASSPQSGGGPETQYF
CDR3nt: TGCGCCAGCAGCCCGCAGTCGGGCGGGGGCCCAGAGACCCAGTACTTC

abundance: many
v_gene: TRBV4-1
j_gene: TRBJ1-5
d_gene: TRBD1
CDR3aa: CASSPPGGTIGNQPQHF
CDR3nt: TGCGCCAGCAGCCCTCCAGGGGGAACTATAGGCAATCAGCCCCAGCATTTT

abundance: few
v_gene: TRBV20-1
j_gene: TRBJ2-1
d_gene: TRBD1
CDR3aa: CSAGQNYNEQFF
CDR3nt: TGCAGTGCGGGACAGAACTACAATGAGCAGTTCTTC

abundance: -
v_gene: TRBV24-1
j_gene: TRBJ2-3
d_gene: -
CDR3aa: CATSDPRQGTDTQYF
CDR3nt: TGTGCCACCAGTGATCCTAGACAGGGCACAGATACGCAGTATTTT

abundance: few
v_gene: TRBV27
j_gene: TRBJ2-7
d_gene: -
CDR3aa: CASSLRQGLYEQYF
CDR3nt: TGTGCCAGCAGTTTAAGGCAGGGGCTCTACGAGCAGTACTTC

abundance: few
v_gene: TRBV3-1
j_gene: TRBJ1-2
d_gene: TRBD1
CDR3aa: CASSQERGQIYGYTF
CDR3nt: TGTGCCAGCAGCCAAGAGAGGGGGCAGATTTATGGCTACACCTTC

abundance: -
v_gene: TRBV20-1
j_gene: TRBJ2-3
d_gene: TRBD2
CDR3aa: CSARQGLAAGAGTDTQYF
CDR3nt: TGCAGTGCTAGACAGGGACTAGCGGCTGGGGCTGGCACAGATACGCAGTATTTT

abundance: many
v_gene: TRBV25-1
j_gene: TRBJ2-1
d_gene: TRBD2
CDR3aa: CASTSGGNEQFF
CDR3nt: TGTGCCAGCACTAGCGGGGGCAATGAGCAGTTCTTC

abundance: many
v_gene: TRBV2
j_gene: TRBJ2-3
d_gene: -
CDR3aa: CAGSGTNGLGTDTQYF
CDR3nt: TGTGCAGGGTCCGGGACCAACGGGTTGGGCACAGATACGCAGTATTTT

abundance: -
v_gene: TRBV10-3
j_gene: TRBJ2-1
d_gene: -
CDR3aa: CAISESNRSPYNEQFF
CDR3nt: TGTGCCATCAGTGAGTCGAATAGATCCCCCTACAATGAGCAGTTCTTC

abundance: -
v_gene: TRBV4-1
j_gene: TRBJ1-2
d_gene: TRBD1
CDR3aa: CANSRATGGYGYTF
CDR3nt: TGCGCCAACAGCCGAGCTACAGGGGGCTATGGCTACACCTTC

abundance: -
v_gene: TRBV9
j_gene: TRBJ2-3
d_gene: TRBD2
CDR3aa: CASSVGSLAGAYTDTQYF
CDR3nt: TGTGCCAGCAGCGTAGGTTCTTTAGCGGGGGCGTACACAGATACGCAGTATTTT

abundance: -
v_gene: TRBV11-3
j_gene: TRBJ2-1
d_gene: TRBD1
CDR3aa: CASSLTGWDEQFF
CDR3nt: TGTGCCAGCAGCTTGACAGGGTGGGATGAGCAGTTCTTC

abundance: many
v_gene: TRBV20-1
j_gene: TRBJ2-7
d_gene: TRBD2
CDR3aa: CSGLAGGSTYEQYF
CDR3nt: TGCAGTGGACTAGCGGGAGGTTCGACCTACGAGCAGTACTTC

abundance: -
v_gene: TRBV20-1
j_gene: TRBJ1-1
d_gene: -
CDR3aa: CIPRGAEAFF
CDR3nt: TGCATCCCTCGGGGGGCTGAAGCTTTCTTT

abundance: many
v_gene: TRBV29-1
j_gene: TRBJ2-7
d_gene: -
CDR3aa: CSVESAEAYEQYF
CDR3nt: TGCAGCGTTGAATCAGCGGAGGCCTACGAGCAGTACTTC

abundance: -
v_gene: TRBV10-1
j_gene: TRBJ2-2
d_gene: -
CDR3aa: CASSESASGELFF
CDR3nt: TGCGCCAGCAGTGAGTCAGCTAGCGGGGAGCTGTTTTTT

abundance: -
v_gene: TRBV11-2
j_gene: TRBJ2-7
d_gene: -
CDR3aa: CASSQSGTHAFYEQYF
CDR3nt: TGTGCCAGCAGCCAATCCGGGACGCATGCTTTCTACGAGCAGTACTTC

abundance: -
v_gene: TRBV20-1
j_gene: TRBJ2-1
d_gene: TRBD2
CDR3aa: CSARPRGTAGLAGSYNEQFF
CDR3nt: TGCAGTGCTAGGCCGAGGGGGACAGCAGGACTAGCGGGTTCCTACAATGAGCAGTTCTTC

abundance: -
v_gene: TRBV28
j_gene: TRBJ1-2
d_gene: -
CDR3aa: CASSLPRTLNHGYTF
CDR3nt: TGTGCCAGCAGTTTACCACGGACCTTGAACCATGGCTACACCTTC

abundance: many
v_gene: TRBV11-2
j_gene: TRBJ2-7
d_gene: TRBD2
CDR3aa: CASSRGTISGGFYEQYF
CDR3nt: TGTGCCAGTAGCCGAGGGACCATTAGCGGGGGGTTTTACGAGCAGTACTTC

abundance: -
v_gene: TRBV12-3/TRBV12-4
j_gene: TRBJ2-4
d_gene: TRBD2
CDR3aa: CASLERGGRQYF
CDR3nt: TGTGCCAGCTTGGAGCGGGGCGGGAGGCAGTACTTC

abundance: few
v_gene: TRBV9
j_gene: TRBJ2-1
d_gene: -
CDR3aa: CASSSPTSGTSYNEQFF
CDR3nt: TGTGCCAGCAGCTCACCGACTAGTGGGACTTCCTACAATGAGCAGTTCTTC

abundance: few
v_gene: TRBV2
j_gene: TRBJ1-4
d_gene: -
CDR3aa: CASGGNRELEKLFF
CDR3nt: TGTGCCAGCGGGGGGAACAGGGAACTTGAAAAACTGTTTTTT

abundance: few
v_gene: TRBV4-1
j_gene: TRBJ1-5
d_gene: -
CDR3aa: CASSPTTAQGPQHF
CDR3nt: TGCGCCAGCAGCCCAACGACCGCCCAGGGACCCCAGCATTTT

abundance: few
v_gene: TRBV10-3
j_gene: TRBJ2-5
d_gene: TRBD1
CDR3aa: CAISPGQGDETQYF
CDR3nt: TGTGCCATCAGTCCGGGACAGGGCGATGAGACCCAGTACTTC

abundance: -
v_gene: TRBV2
j_gene: TRBJ1-5
d_gene: -
CDR3aa: CASSESANNQPQHF
CDR3nt: TGTGCCAGCAGTGAATCGGCAAACAATCAGCCCCAGCATTTT

abundance: -
v_gene: TRBV7-9
j_gene: TRBJ2-7
d_gene: -
CDR3aa: CASSQEGRVYEQYF
CDR3nt: TGTGCCAGCAGCCAAGAGGGACGAGTCTACGAGCAGTACTTC

abundance: once
v_gene: TRBV20-1
j_gene: TRBJ1-2
d_gene: -
CDR3aa: CRARSPLGGYTF
CDR3nt: TGCAGGGCTAGGAGCCCCCTGGGGGGCTACACCTTC

abundance: few
v_gene: TRBV7-2
j_gene: TRBJ2-5
d_gene: -
CDR3aa: CASSLAKQVLETQYF
CDR3nt: TGTGCCAGCAGCTTAGCCAAACAGGTTTTGGAGACCCAGTACTTC

abundance: few
v_gene: TRBV5-1
j_gene: TRBJ2-7
d_gene: TRBD2
CDR3aa: CASSKLLAGASYEQYF
CDR3nt: TGCGCCAGCAGCAAATTATTAGCGGGTGCCTCCTACGAGCAGTACTTC

abundance: -
v_gene: TRBV3-1
j_gene: TRBJ2-7
d_gene: -
CDR3aa: CASSVKLAYEQYF
CDR3nt: TGTGCCAGCAGCGTAAAACTAGCCTACGAGCAGTACTTC

abundance: -
v_gene: TRBV7-2
j_gene: TRBJ2-7
d_gene: TRBD2
CDR3aa: CASSSTAGLAEQYF
CDR3nt: TGTGCCAGCAGCTCGACAGCAGGACTAGCCGAGCAGTACTTC

abundance: many
v_gene: TRBV6-5
j_gene: TRBJ2-3
d_gene: -
CDR3aa: CASRSTGTDTQYF
CDR3nt: TGTGCCAGCAGATCCACCGGCACAGATACGCAGTATTTT

abundance: -
v_gene: TRBV2
j_gene: TRBJ1-4
d_gene: -
CDR3aa: CASNPQGTNEKLFF
CDR3nt: TGTGCCAGCAACCCCCAGGGAACTAATGAAAAACTGTTTTTT

abundance: few
v_gene: TRBV12-3/TRBV12-4
j_gene: TRBJ1-6
d_gene: -
CDR3aa: CASTPDLTLSLHF
CDR3nt: TGTGCCAGCACCCCGGACCTCACCTTGTCCCTCCACTTT

abundance: many
v_gene: TRBV5-1
j_gene: TRBJ2-1
d_gene: TRBD1
CDR3aa: CASSSTGTGSEQFF
CDR3nt: TGCGCCAGCAGCTCTACCGGGACAGGTAGTGAGCAGTTCTTC

abundance: few
v_gene: TRBV10-3
j_gene: TRBJ2-1
d_gene: TRBD1
CDR3aa: CAIRTGTGGRDEQFF
CDR3nt: TGTGCCATCAGAACCGGGACAGGGGGCAGGGATGAGCAGTTCTTC

abundance: -
v_gene: TRBV11-2
j_gene: TRBJ2-1
d_gene: -
CDR3aa: CASSLIQETQFF
CDR3nt: TGTGCCAGCAGCTTAATCCAAGAGACCCAGTTCTTC

abundance: few
v_gene: TRBV24-1
j_gene: TRBJ2-1
d_gene: -
CDR3aa: CATSDLGGANYNEQFF
CDR3nt: TGTGCCACCAGTGATTTGGGGGGGGCCAACTACAATGAGCAGTTCTTC

abundance: -
v_gene: TRBV9
j_gene: TRBJ2-7
d_gene: -
CDR3aa: CASSGGAGRHYEQDF
CDR3nt: TGTGCCAGCAGCGGGGGCGCAGGGAGGCATTACGAGCAGGACTTC